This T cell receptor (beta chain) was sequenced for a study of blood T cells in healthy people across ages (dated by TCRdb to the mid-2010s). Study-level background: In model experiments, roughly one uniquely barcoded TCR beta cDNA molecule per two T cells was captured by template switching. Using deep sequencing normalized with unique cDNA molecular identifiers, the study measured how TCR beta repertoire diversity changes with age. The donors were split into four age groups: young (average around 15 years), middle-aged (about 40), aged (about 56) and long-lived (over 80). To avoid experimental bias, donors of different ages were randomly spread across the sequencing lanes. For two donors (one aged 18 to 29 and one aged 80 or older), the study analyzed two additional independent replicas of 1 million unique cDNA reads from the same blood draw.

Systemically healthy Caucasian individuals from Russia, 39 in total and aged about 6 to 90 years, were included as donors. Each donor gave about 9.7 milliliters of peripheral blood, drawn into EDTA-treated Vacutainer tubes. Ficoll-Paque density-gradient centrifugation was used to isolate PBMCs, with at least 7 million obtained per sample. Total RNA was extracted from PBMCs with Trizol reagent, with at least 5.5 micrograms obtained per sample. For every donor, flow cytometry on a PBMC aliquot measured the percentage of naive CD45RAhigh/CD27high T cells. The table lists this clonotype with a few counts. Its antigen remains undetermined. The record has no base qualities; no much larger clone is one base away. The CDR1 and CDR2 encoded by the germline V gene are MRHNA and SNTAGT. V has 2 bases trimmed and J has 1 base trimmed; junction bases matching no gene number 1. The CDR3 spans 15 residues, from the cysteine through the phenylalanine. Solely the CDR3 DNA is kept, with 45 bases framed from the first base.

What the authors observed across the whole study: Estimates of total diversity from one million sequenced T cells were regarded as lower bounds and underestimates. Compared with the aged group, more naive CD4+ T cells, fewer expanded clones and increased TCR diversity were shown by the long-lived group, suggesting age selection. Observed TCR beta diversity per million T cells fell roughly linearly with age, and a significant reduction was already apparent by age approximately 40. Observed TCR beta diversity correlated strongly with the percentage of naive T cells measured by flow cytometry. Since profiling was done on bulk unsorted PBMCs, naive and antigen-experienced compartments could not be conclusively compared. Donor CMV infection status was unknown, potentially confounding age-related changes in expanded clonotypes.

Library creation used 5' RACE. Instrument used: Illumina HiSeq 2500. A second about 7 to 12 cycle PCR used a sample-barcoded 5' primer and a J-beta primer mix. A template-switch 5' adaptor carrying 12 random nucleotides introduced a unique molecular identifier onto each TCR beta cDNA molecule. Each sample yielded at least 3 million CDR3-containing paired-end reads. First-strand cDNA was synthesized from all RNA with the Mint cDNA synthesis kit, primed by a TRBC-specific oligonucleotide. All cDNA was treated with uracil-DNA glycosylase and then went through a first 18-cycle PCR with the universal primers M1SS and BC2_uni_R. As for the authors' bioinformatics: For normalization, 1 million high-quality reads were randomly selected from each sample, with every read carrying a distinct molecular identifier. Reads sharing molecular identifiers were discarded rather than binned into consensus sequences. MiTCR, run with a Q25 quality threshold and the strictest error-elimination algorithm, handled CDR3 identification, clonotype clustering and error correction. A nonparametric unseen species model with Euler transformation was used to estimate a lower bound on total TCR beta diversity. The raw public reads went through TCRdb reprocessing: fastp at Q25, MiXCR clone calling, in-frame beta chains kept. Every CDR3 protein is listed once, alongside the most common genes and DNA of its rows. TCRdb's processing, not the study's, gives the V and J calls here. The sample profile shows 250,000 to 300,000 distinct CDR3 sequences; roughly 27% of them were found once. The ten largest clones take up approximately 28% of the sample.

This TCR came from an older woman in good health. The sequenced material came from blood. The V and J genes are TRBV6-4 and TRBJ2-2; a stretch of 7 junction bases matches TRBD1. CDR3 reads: CASSDGDRNTGELFF. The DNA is TGTGCCAGCAGTGACGGGGACAGGAACACCGGGGAGCTGTTTTTT.